Below, 17 T cell receptor beta chains from the same sample are listed, as sequenced in a study of blood T cell repertoires in COVID-19. Sequencing used immunoSEQ multiplex PCR; TCRdb keeps in-frame clones, though not all of them. The sample has under 95,000 clones; 88% are singletons. The sequenced sample consisted of peripheral blood. All receptors derive from a human donor in a cohort sampled during active COVID-19.

J is TRBJ2-2 and V is TRBV10-3, with D hard to call. Trimming pared 1 base from V and 5 bases from J, leaving 5 bases between. CDR3 size: 13 residues. Germline values: CDR1 ENHRY, CDR2 SYGVKD. The CDR3 here is CAISEFVTGELFF. CDR3 nucleotides: TGTGCCATCAGTGAGTTCGTAACCGGGGAGCTGTTTTTT.

This clone was counted once. The CDR3: CASSPKSGTGELFF. For the CDR3, the DNA is TGTGCCAGCAGCCCCAAGAGCGGGACCGGGGAGCTGTTTTTT. The chain couples TRBV11-1 to TRBJ2-2; tentative D call: TRBD2 (6 bases). CDR1 SGHAT and CDR2 FQDESV come from the germline V gene (reference sequence). The CDR3 consists of 14 residues. Trimming cost V 5 bases and J 5 bases, with 12 bases left between them. Using reference TRBV11-1 and TRBJ2-2 for the parts outside the CDR3, the full variable domain is EAEVAQSPRYKITEKSQAVAFWCDPISGHATLYWYRQILGQGPELLVQFQDESVVDDSQLPKDRFSAERLKGVDSTLKIQPAELGDSAMYLCASSPKSGTGELFFGEGSRLTVL.

This sequence joins TRBV4-2 and TRBJ1-6, with D unresolved. Trimming removed 0 bases at V and 4 bases at J, with 7 bases between. The CDR3 extends over 15 amino acids. CDR1 is LGHNA and CDR2 is YNFKEQ in the germline V gene. In DNA form, the CDR3 reads TGTGCCAGCAGCCAAGATCGGGGTTATAATTCACCCCTCCACTTT. This codes for CASSQDRGYNSPLHF.

The chain combines TRBV7-2 with TRBJ1-5; 9 positions agree with TRBD1. This CDR3 has 16 residues. The V gene's germline CDR1 is SGHTA and CDR2 FQGNSA. V was pared by 5 bases and J by 2 bases, with 7 bases of the junction left unmatched. The CDR3 nucleotides read TGTGCCAGCAGCCAAGGGGACAGGGAGGGCAATCAGCCCCAGCATTTT. Translation gives CASSQGDREGNQPQHF.

The V and J genes are TRBV2 and TRBJ2-2; 7 bases agree with TRBD2. V shed 3 bases and J 2 bases; nucleotides not matched to a gene: 3. Germline values: CDR1 SNHLY, CDR2 FYNNEI. This CDR3 region has 15 residues. Written as DNA, the CDR3 is TGTGCCAGCAGTGAGGCGGGACTAAACACCGGGGAGCTGTTTTTT. This encodes CASSEAGLNTGELFF.

This sequence joins TRBV5-1 and TRBJ2-1; 9 bases match TRBD2. Germline V gene data show CDR1 as SGHRS and CDR2 as YFSETQ. J was trimmed by 9 bases and V by 0 bases; bases with no gene match: 10. The CDR3 is made up of 16 amino acids. The chain's CDR3 is CASSLVLSGRSTEQFF. The CDR3 bases are TGCGCCAGCAGCTTGGTCCTTAGCGGGAGATCTACTGAGCAGTTCTTC.

DNA for the CDR3: TGTGCCAGCAGTTACGTGAGGGCCGATCAGCCCCAGCATTTT. Translation: CASSYVRADQPQHF. J is TRBJ1-5 and V is TRBV6-2 or TRBV6-3; the D is unclear. The germline V gene has CDR1 MNHEY and CDR2 SVGEGT. V gave up 2 bases and J gave up 5 bases, with 10 bases separating them. The CDR3 is made up of 14 amino acids.

The rearrangement uses TRBV12-3 or TRBV12-4 and TRBJ1-2; D remains unclear. Between the trimmed V and J ends, which lost 2 bases and 8 bases, there was a span of 9 bases. The CDR3 spans 12 residues. The CDR3: CASSLFPEGYTF. CDR3 coding DNA: TGTGCCAGCAGTTTATTCCCGGAGGGCTACACCTTC.

The gene calls are TRBV15 and TRBJ2-7; D not resolved. Deletions cut 1 base from V and 9 bases from J, with 22 bases between. Germline V gene sequence: CDR1 LNHNV, CDR2 YYDKDF (reference sequence). This CDR3 region has 16 residues. CDR3 sequence: CATSRALGPNFNGQYF. For the CDR3, the DNA is TGTGCCACCAGCAGAGCCCTTGGGCCTAACTTTAACGGGCAGTACTTC.

V is TRBV7-8 and J is TRBJ2-1, with TRBD2 identical over 12 bases. V shed 4 bases, J shed 8 bases, and the junction held 9 bases outside the gene matches. The germline V gene encodes CDR1 SGHVS and CDR2 FQNEAQ. CDR3 length equals 16 residues. The DNA of the CDR3 is TGTGCCAGCAGCTCCGTTACTAGCGGGAGGCCACATGAGCAGTTCTTC. It codes for CASSSVTSGRPHEQFF.

This chain connects TRBV7-3 to TRBJ2-3; no definite D call. From germline, CDR1 is SGHTA and CDR2 FQGTGA. V shed 4 bases and J shed 6 bases, with 11 bases lying between them. The CDR3 is 13 amino acids. CDR3 region: CASSSRYGDTQYF. The CDR3 nucleotides read TGTGCCAGCAGCTCAAGGTACGGGGATACGCAGTATTTT. Full variable domain (missing parts from reference TRBV7-3 and TRBJ2-3): GAGVSQTPSNKVTEKGKYVELRCDPISGHTALYWYRQSLGQGPEFLIYFQGTGAADDSGLPNDRFFAVRPEGSVSTLKIQRTERGDSAVYLCASSSRYGDTQYFGPGTRLTVL.

V gene TRBV18 combines with J gene TRBJ1-1, with D perhaps TRBD1 (6 bases). The germline CDR1 and CDR2 sequences are KGHSH and LQKENI. The CDR3 extends over 14 amino acids. The V and J ends lost 5 bases and 4 bases respectively, with 14 bases between them. The CDR3 DNA reads TGTGCCAGCTCAGCAACGGAAGGGGGCACTGAAGCTTTCTTT. This sequence encodes CASSATEGGTEAFF. Combining the CDR3 with reference TRBV18 and TRBJ1-1 gives the whole variable domain NAGVMQNPRHLVRRRGQEARLRCSPMKGHSHVYWYRQLPEEGLKFMVYLQKENIIDESGMPKERFSAEFPKEGPSILRIQQVVRGDSAAYFCASSATEGGTEAFFGQGTRLTVV.

The chain carries TRBV28 and TRBJ2-5; 8 bases are a match to TRBD1. The V gene's germline CDR1 is MDHEN and CDR2 SYDVKM. The CDR3 contains 13 residues. After removal of 4 bases from V and 4 bases from J, the junction contained 2 bases not matched to a gene. In nucleotides, the CDR3 is TGTGCCAGCAGTTCGACAGGGGCAGAGACCCAGTACTTC. It specifies CASSSTGAETQYF.

V is TRBV25-1 and J is TRBJ2-7; no clear D. The length of the CDR3 is 13 residues. Germline loops: CDR1 MGHDK, CDR2 SYGVNS. V was pared by 3 bases and J by 3 bases, with 9 bases between. The CDR3 reads CASSDGQRYEQYF. Here the CDR3 DNA reads TGTGCCAGCAGTGATGGCCAGCGCTACGAGCAGTACTTC.

The chain uses TRBV30 and TRBJ1-1, with D perhaps TRBD1 (5 bases). Germline V gives CDR1 GTSNPN, CDR2 SVGIG (reference sequence). Between the trimmed V and J ends, which lost 1 base and 1 base, there was a span of 7 bases. This CDR3 is built from 13 residues. The CDR3 sequence: CAWSEGPNTEAFF. The CDR3 DNA is TGTGCCTGGAGTGAGGGGCCGAACACTGAAGCTTTCTTT.

The genes are TRBV2 and TRBJ1-4, with 10 bases fitting TRBD1. Trimming took 7 bases from V and 6 from J; bases not matched to a gene: 5. The length of the CDR3 is 14 residues. The germline gives CDR1 SNHLY, CDR2 FYNNEI. The CDR3: CASKEGTGDEKLFF. CDR3 DNA: TGTGCCAGCAAAGAAGGGACAGGGGATGAAAAACTGTTTTTT.

The chain carries TRBV28 and TRBJ2-7, with TRBD2 as a possible D gene (5 bases). Trimming cost V 10 bases and J 4 bases, with 14 bases left between them. Looked up from germline, CDR1 is MDHEN and CDR2 is SYDVKM. The CDR3 spans 12 residues. CDR3 sequence reads: CATEGTKYEQYF. Here the CDR3 DNA reads TGTGCCACCGAGGGCACGAAGTACGAGCAGTACTTC.